The 6 T cell receptor beta chains below come from one sample, sequenced in a study of T-cell reconstitution after alpha-beta-depleted transplantation in children. Molecular barcoding with unique molecular identifiers was used for the TCRbeta library. TCRdb ran MiXCR on the PCR reads and lists one entry per CDR3 protein. This table holds 150,000 to 200,000 distinct CDR3 sequences, around 10% found once. The input for sequencing was PBMCs, taken before TCRalphabeta/CD19-depleted stem cell transplant. These receptor sequences come from a boy aged 2 to 10 with acute myeloid leukemia, due to receive a stem cell transplant.

Many counts were recorded for this clonotype. The chain uses TRBV6-1 and TRBJ2-5, with D perhaps matching TRBD1 (5 bases). The germline V gene encodes CDR1 MNHNS and CDR2 SASEGT. Trimming took off 5 bases at V and 4 bases at J, with 17 bases between the two ends. This CDR3 contains 15 residues. CDR3 loop: CASSTPFQGAETQYF. The CDR3 nucleotides read TGTGCCAGCAGTACGCCATTTCAGGGCGCAGAGACCCAGTACTTC.

This clonotype was counted once. The chain joins TRBV19 to TRBJ2-1; D unclear. CDR1 is LNHDA, CDR2 SQIVND, per germline (reference sequence). There are 14 residues in the CDR3. The V and J ends lost 3 bases and 9 bases respectively, with 15 bases between them. The CDR3 region has the DNA TGTGCCAGTAGTATGCAGCTAGTACTCACTGAGCAGTTCTTC. Its translation is CASSMQLVLTEQFF.

This clonotype was observed at least ten times. V usage is TRBV6-6 and J usage is TRBJ2-1, with D perhaps matching TRBD2 (6 bases). Germline CDR1 reads MNHNY; CDR2 reads SVGAGI (reference sequence). The germline V and J ends were trimmed by 8 bases and 8 bases, with 13 bases remaining between them. The CDR3 covers 12 residues. The CDR3 DNA reads as TGTGCCAGCGGAACTAGCCCTGATGAGCAGTTCTTC. It translates to CASGTSPDEQFF.

This clonotype was detected a few times. CDR3: CASSLGGQGAHTIYF. CDR3 nucleotide sequence: TGTGCCAGCAGTTTAGGAGGACAGGGGGCACACACCATATATTTT. The rearrangement uses TRBV12-3 or TRBV12-4 and TRBJ1-3, with 11 positions matching TRBD1. There are 15 residues in the CDR3. Trimming removed 1 base from V and 8 bases from J; junction bases left unmatched: 4.

This clonotype was recorded many times. V and J are TRBV5-1 and TRBJ1-2; 9 bases align to TRBD1. J lost 8 bases, V lost 0 bases, and 5 bases had no gene match. CDR1 is SGHRS and CDR2 is YFSETQ in the germline V gene. This CDR3 contains 14 residues. The CDR3 coding sequence is TGCGCCAGCAGCTTGGTTGGACAGGGGATGGGCTACACCTTC. It is translated as CASSLVGQGMGYTF.

This clonotype was seen repeatedly, ten times or more. The chain links TRBV27 to TRBJ2-7; D call uncertain. The CDR3 is 13 residues long. Between the trimmed V and J ends, which lost 2 bases and 1 base, there was a span of 6 bases. Per the germline V gene, CDR1 is MNHEY and CDR2 is SMNVEV (reference sequence). The chain's CDR3 is CASSLKRSYEQYF. In DNA form, the CDR3 reads TGTGCCAGCAGTTTAAAGAGGTCCTACGAGCAGTACTTC.